This T cell receptor beta chain was identified in a study of T-cell memory formation after mild COVID-19. Germline loops: CDR1 DFQATT, CDR2 SNEGSKA (reference sequence). V lost 0 bases, J lost 5 bases, and 6 bases stayed unmatched. This CDR3 spans 14 amino acids. This clonotype came up a few times. TCRdb used MiXCR to reprocess the 5' RACE reads, holding one entry per CDR3 protein. Of 580,000 or so distinct CDR3 sequences in the sample, 17% are singletons; the top ten hold around 8.1%. The clonotype was recovered from an adult woman who had mild COVID-19 (a few samples of this study predate the infection). Cell type and time point are not known. The chain carries TRBV20-1 and TRBJ2-7; 8 bases fit TRBD1. The sequencing sample was made of PBMCs or a T cell subset sorted from them (not recorded which). This CDR3 reads CSARDVETGDEQYF. Written as DNA, the CDR3 is TGCAGTGCTAGAGATGTGGAGACAGGGGACGAGCAGTACTTC.